These 2 T cell receptor beta chains were all obtained from the same sample, sequenced in a study of human versus mouse CDR3 diversity and MHC coevolution. Profiled with immunoSEQ multiplex PCR; TCRdb holds only in-frame clones, not every one. The data show roughly 80,000 clones, 93% seen once. Sample: naive CD4+ T cells from blood. Subset defined: CD45RO-negative CD62L-positive naive CD4 T cells. These receptor sequences come from a person aged 25-75 years in good health.

V and J are TRBV9 and TRBJ2-2; 7 nucleotides match TRBD2. Germline-derived CDR1 and CDR2 are SGDLS and YYNGEE. With V trimmed by 0 bases and J by 5 bases, 10 bases remained unmatched. This CDR3 spans 17 amino acids. The chain's CDR3 is CASSVGGGSYPTGELFF. In DNA, the CDR3 is TGTGCCAGCAGCGTAGGGGGCGGGAGCTATCCAACCGGGGAGCTGTTTTTT.

This chain uses TRBV29-1 with TRBJ1-2; possible D gene TRBD1, 5 bases. Per germline, CDR1 SQVTM and CDR2 ANQGSEA. CDR3 length: 12 amino acids. The V end lost 4 bases, the J end lost 3 bases, and 9 bases lay between the germline ends. The CDR3: CSVGGDDYGYTF. The CDR3 coding sequence is TGCAGCGTTGGGGGGGACGACTATGGCTACACCTTC.